This note documents a single T cell receptor beta chain sequence. The antigen remains unidentified. CDR1 and CDR2 from the germline V gene are MNHEY and SMNVEV (reference sequence). The V gene end was trimmed by 6 bases and the J gene end by 3 bases; junction bases not matched to a gene: 5. CDR3 length equals 14 residues. Only in-frame clones appear in the TCRdb table, and some are missing; sequencing was by immunoSEQ multiplex PCR. Of over 150,000 clones listed, 60% to 75% were seen once; the top ten hold 10%. The data were obtained in a study of shared clonotypes between healthy human individuals. Study-level information: Per donor, three plates held CD4 naive cells, three held CD4 memory, two held CD8 naive and one held CD8 memory.

Study-wide results and caveats: Enrolling few donors narrowed the genetic and exposure-history diversity that was represented. The generation probabilities recorded for non-shared clonotypes fell below those of clonotypes shared by all four donors.

The TCR comes from a man aged 25 to 40 in good health. The chain is built from TRBV27 and TRBJ2-7; 10 bases fit TRBD2. The sequenced material came from memory CD4+ T cells sorted from blood. Stated subset: CD45RA-negative fraction. The CDR3 nucleotides are TGTGCCAGCAGGAGGGGACTAGCGAACTACGAGCAGTACTTC. Protein: CASRRGLANYEQYF.